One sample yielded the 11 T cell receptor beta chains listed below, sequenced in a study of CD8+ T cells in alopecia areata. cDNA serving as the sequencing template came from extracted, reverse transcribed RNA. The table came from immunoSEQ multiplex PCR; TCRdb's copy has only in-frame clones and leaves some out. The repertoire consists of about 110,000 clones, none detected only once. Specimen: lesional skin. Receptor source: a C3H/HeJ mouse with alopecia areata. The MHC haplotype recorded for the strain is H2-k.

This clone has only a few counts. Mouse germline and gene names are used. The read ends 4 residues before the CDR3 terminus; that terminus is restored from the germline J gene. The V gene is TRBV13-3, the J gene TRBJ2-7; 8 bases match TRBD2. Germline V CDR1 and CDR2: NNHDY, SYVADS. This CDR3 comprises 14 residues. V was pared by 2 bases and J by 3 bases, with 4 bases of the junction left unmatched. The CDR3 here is CASSDRDWIYEQYF. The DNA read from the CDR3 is TGTGCCAGCAGTGACAGGGACTGGATCTAT.

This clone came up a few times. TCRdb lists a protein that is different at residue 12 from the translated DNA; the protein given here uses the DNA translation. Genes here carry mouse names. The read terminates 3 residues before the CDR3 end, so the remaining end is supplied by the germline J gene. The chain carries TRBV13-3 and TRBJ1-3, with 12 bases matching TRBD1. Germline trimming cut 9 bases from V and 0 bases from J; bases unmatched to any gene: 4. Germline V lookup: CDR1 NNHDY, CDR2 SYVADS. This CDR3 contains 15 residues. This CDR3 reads CATGTGGDSGNTLYF. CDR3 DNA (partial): TGTGCCACCGGGACAGGGGGCGATTCTGGAAATACG.

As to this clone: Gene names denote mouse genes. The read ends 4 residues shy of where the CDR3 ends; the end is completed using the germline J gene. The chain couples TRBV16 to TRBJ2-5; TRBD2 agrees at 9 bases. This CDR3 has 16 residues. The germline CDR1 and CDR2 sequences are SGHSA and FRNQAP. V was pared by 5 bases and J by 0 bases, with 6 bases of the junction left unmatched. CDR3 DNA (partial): TGTGCAAGCAGCCCAGACTGGGGGATTAACCAAGAC. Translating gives CASSPDWGINQD. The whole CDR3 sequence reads CASSPDWGINQDTQYF.

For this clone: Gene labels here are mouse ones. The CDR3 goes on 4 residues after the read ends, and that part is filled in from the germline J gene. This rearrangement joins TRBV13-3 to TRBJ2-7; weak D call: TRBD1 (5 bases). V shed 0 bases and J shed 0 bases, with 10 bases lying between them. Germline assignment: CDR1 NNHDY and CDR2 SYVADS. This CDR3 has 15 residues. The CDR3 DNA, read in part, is TGTGCCAGCAGTGATGAGGGGTCTAGCTCCTAT. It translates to CASSDEGSSSY. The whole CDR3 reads CASSDEGSSSYEQYF.

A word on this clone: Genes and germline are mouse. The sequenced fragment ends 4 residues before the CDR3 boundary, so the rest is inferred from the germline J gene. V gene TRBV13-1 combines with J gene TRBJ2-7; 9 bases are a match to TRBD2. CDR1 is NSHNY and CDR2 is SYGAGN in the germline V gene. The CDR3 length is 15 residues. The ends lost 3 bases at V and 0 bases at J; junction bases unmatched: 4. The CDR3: CASSGRLGASYEQYF. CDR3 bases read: TGTGCCAGCAGTGGTCGACTGGGGGCCTCCTAT.

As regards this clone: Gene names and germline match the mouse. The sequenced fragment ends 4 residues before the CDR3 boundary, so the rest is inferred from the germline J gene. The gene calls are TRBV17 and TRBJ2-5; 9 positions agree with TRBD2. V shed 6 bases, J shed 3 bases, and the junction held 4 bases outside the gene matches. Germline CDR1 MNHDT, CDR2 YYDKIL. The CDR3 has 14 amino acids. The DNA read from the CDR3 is TGTGCTAGCAGGAGGACTGGGGAACAAGAC. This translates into CASRRTGEQD. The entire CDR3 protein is CASRRTGEQDTQYF.

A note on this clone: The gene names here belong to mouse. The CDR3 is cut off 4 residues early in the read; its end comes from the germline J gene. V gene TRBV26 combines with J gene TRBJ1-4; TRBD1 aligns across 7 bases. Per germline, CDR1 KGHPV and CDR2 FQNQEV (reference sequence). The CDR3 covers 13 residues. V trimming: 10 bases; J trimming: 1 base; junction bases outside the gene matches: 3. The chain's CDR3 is CAMRDSSNERLFF. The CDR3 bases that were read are TGTGCCATGCGGGACAGTTCCAACGAA. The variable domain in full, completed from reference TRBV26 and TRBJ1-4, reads NSKVIQTPRYLVKGQGQKAKMRCIPEKGHPVVFWYQQNKNNEFKFLINFQNQEVLQQIDMTEKRFSAECPSNSPCSLEIQSSEAGDSALYLCAMRDSSNERLFFGHGTKLSVL.

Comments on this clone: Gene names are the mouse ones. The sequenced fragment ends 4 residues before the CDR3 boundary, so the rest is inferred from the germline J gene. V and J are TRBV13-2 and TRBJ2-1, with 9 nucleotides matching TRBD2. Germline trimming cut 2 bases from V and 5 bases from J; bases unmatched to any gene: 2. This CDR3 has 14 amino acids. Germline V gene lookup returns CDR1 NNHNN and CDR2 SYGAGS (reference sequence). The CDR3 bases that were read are TGTGCCAGCGGTGAGCTGGGGGGGAATGCT. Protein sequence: CASGELGGNA. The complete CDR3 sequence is CASGELGGNAEQFF.

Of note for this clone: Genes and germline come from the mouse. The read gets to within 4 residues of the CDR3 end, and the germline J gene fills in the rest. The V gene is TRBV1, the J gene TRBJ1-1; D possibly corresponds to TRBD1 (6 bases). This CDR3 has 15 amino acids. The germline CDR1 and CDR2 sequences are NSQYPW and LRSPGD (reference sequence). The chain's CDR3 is CTCSADRQGLTEVFF. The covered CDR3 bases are TGCACCTGCAGTGCAGATCGCCAGGGGTTGACA.

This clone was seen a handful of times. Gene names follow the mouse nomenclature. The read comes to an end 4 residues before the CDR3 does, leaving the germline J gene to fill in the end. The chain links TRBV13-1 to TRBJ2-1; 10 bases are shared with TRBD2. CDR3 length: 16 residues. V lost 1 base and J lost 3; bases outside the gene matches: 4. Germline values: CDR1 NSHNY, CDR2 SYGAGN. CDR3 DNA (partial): TGTGCCAGCAGTGATCCAACTGGGGGGGTCTATGCT. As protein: CASSDPTGGVYA. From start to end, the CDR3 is CASSDPTGGVYAEQFF.

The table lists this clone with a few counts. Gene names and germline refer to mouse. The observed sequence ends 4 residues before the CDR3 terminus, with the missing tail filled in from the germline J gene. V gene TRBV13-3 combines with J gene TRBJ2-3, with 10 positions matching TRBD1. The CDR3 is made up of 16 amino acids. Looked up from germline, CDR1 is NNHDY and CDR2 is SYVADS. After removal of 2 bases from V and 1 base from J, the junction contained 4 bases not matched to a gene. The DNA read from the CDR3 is TGTGCCAGCAGTGAGGGACAGGGGAAGGGTGCAGAA. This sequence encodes CASSEGQGKGAE. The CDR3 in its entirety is CASSEGQGKGAETLYF.